What follows are 7 T cell receptor beta chains derived from one specimen sequenced in a study of T cells in Graves' hyperthyroidism and ophthalmopathy. TCR beta CDR3 regions were amplified from RNA transcripts. First-round RT-PCR targeting the TCR CDR3 was performed with the HTBI primer set. TCRdb re-analysed the multiplex PCR reads in MiXCR, keeping a single row per CDR3 protein. The table includes around 420,000 distinct CDR3 sequences, about an eighth detected once. Sequencing used blood. These receptors originate from a woman aged 18-30 years with Graves' hyperthyroidism.

In this sample, this clonotype turned up many times. The J gene is TRBJ2-2, the V gene TRBV27; D might be TRBD2 (6 bases). In germline, CDR1 is MNHEY, CDR2 SMNVEV (reference sequence). V lost 3 bases and J 6 bases, leaving 8 bases between the germline ends. This CDR3 is 13 amino acids long. This chain's CDR3 is CASSFGEAGELFF. The DNA for the CDR3 is TGTGCCAGCAGTTTTGGGGAGGCCGGGGAGCTGTTTTTT.

Ten or more counts support this clonotype. V is TRBV12-3 or TRBV12-4 and J is TRBJ1-4, with unresolved D. This CDR3 is built from 13 residues. The ends were cut back, 4 bases at V and 5 bases at J, with 8 bases in the middle. DNA for the CDR3: TGTGCCAGCAGTTCGACGGTAAATGAAAAACTGTTTTTT. This translates into CASSSTVNEKLFF.

The CDR3 sequence is CSAILGAGTRQFF. The CDR3 coding sequence is TGCAGTGCTATCCTGGGCGCCGGGACGCGGCAGTTCTTC. The chain joins TRBV20-1 to TRBJ2-1; D possibly matches TRBD1 or TRBD2 (5 bases each). V gave up 4 bases and J gave up 12 bases, with 19 bases separating them. This CDR3 comprises 13 residues. Germline values: CDR1 DFQATT, CDR2 SNEGSKA (reference sequence).

At least ten counts were recorded for this clonotype. The chain couples TRBV6-5 to TRBJ1-6; D is perhaps TRBD1 (5 bases). CDR1 and CDR2 (germline): MNHEY, SVGAGI. The V end lost 7 bases, the J end lost 4 bases, and 14 bases lay between the germline ends. This CDR3 is 15 amino acids long. Here the CDR3 DNA reads TGTGCCAGCACCGGAGAGGGACTGTATAATTCACCCCTCCACTTT. The encoded protein is CASTGEGLYNSPLHF.

The sample holds many counts of this clonotype. This chain uses TRBV2 with TRBJ2-1; weak D call: TRBD1 (5 bases). Germline CDR1 is SNHLY and CDR2 is FYNNEI. V was pared by 2 bases and J by 11 bases, with 10 bases between. The CDR3 is 12 residues long. CDR3 residues: CASSELGLKQFF. CDR3 DNA sequence: TGTGCCAGCAGTGAATTGGGGCTGAAGCAGTTCTTC.

In its sample, this clonotype was seen many times. This chain links TRBV12-3 or TRBV12-4 with TRBJ1-2; D perhaps matches TRBD1 (5 bases). With 2 bases removed from V and 4 bases from J, the gap between germline ends came to 17 bases. This CDR3 is built from 16 residues. The CDR3 coding sequence is TGTGCCAGCAGTTTATTGGCAGGGCGACATGGCTATGGCTACACCTTC. Amino acids: CASSLLAGRHGYGYTF.

This clonotype showed up just a few times. The chain joins TRBV12-5 to TRBJ2-1; D unclear. V was cut by 3 bases and J by 5 bases, with 11 bases left in between. Germline values: CDR1 LGHNT, CDR2 FRNRAP. The CDR3 has 14 amino acids. In DNA form, the CDR3 reads TGTGCTAGTGGTTTAGGTAGTACCCACAATGAGCAGTTCTTC. This sequence encodes CASGLGSTHNEQFF. The full variable domain, completed using reference TRBV12-5 and TRBJ2-1, is DARVTQTPRHKVTEMGQEVTMRCQPILGHNTVFWYRQTMMQGLELLAYFRNRAPLDDSGMPKDRFSAEMPDATLATLKIQPSEPRDSAVYFCASGLGSTHNEQFFGPGTRLTVL.